This TCR beta chain was sequenced in a study of graft-versus-host responses after intestinal transplantation. In the study overall: Grafts were multivisceral, liver-intestinal, or isolated intestinal. General observations from the study: Graft-donor T cell macrochimerism in patients accompanied high graft-versus-host to host-versus-graft clonal ratios in allografts. GvH clones occurred in recipient marrow; some first appeared in ileum or blood.

Only in-frame clones appear in the TCRdb table, and some are missing; sequencing was by immunoSEQ multiplex PCR. This repertoire shows tens of thousands of clones, roughly 95% found once; its top ten account for under 0.3%. Germline loops: CDR1 SGHNT, CDR2 YYREEE (reference sequence). The V end was cut by 4 bases, the J end by 1 base, with 14 bases between. The CDR3 sequence is 15 residues long. A word on this clone: Its cognate antigen is unknown.

The starting material was unstimulated CD8+ T cells sorted from spleen or lymph node cells, obtained before transplant. The clonotype comes from a human donor who was the organ donor for an intestinal transplant. The genes are TRBV5-4 and TRBJ1-2; D may be TRBD1 (5 bases). The CDR3 coding sequence is TGTGCCAGCAGCAAGCAGGGAGTGGTTAACTATGGCTACACCTTC. Its protein is CASSKQGVVNYGYTF. The complete variable domain, with remaining parts taken from reference TRBV5-4 and TRBJ1-2, reads ETGVTQSPTHLIKTRGQQVTLRCSSQSGHNTVSWYQQALGQGPQFIFQYYREEENGRGNFPPRFSGLQFPNYSSELNVNALELDDSALYLCASSKQGVVNYGYTFGSGTRLTVV.